The TCR beta chain under discussion was sequenced for a study of blood T cell repertoires in COVID-19. For the study at large: Whether acute or convalescent, the COVID-19 samples came from the United States, Italy and Spain. T cells, B-cell-depleted T cells, or PBMCs supplied cDNA or gDNA.

Authors' methods: Amplifying reference gene primers gave estimates of nucleated cell counts. The repertoire was sequenced with immunoSEQ multiplex PCR; TCRdb's copy has only in-frame clones and lacks some. V and J calls and clone size are as listed in that table; D and trimming were resolved from the DNA. The repertoire consists of more than 150,000 clones, with 70% to 90% occurring once and the leading ten covering roughly 2.5%. The sequence was obtained from a middle-aged man with active or convalescent COVID-19. The material sequenced was peripheral blood.

CDR3 residues: CASSFTQQETQYF. As DNA, the CDR3 is TGTGCCAGCAGCTTTACACAGCAAGAGACCCAGTACTTC. The chain carries TRBV5-4 and TRBJ2-5; no clear D gene. Trimming took off 2 bases at V and 2 bases at J, with 7 bases between the two ends. The CDR3 extends over 13 amino acids. Germline V gene data show CDR1 as SGHNT and CDR2 as YYREEE (reference sequence).